Detailed here is one T cell receptor (beta chain). This specimen comes from a study of blood T cell repertoires in COVID-19. Turning to the study itself: Sites across the United States, Italy and Spain contributed samples from acute and convalescent COVID-19.

Germline CDR1 and CDR2: ENHRY and SYGVKD. The germline V and J ends were trimmed by 4 bases and 4 bases, with 8 bases remaining between them. This CDR3 is 13 amino acids long. Original processing methods: Nucleated cell counts were estimated from reference gene primer amplification. Sequencing used immunoSEQ multiplex PCR; TCRdb keeps in-frame clones, though not all of them. The V and J calls and clone size were taken over from that table, and D and trimming were inferred from the DNA. The top ten hold about 10% of the sample, which has over 70,000 clones, roughly 82% seen once. Sequencing used peripheral blood. This sequence joins TRBV10-3 and TRBJ1-5; no reliable D call. This TCR came from a man in his 60s with acute or convalescent COVID-19. The CDR3 loop is CAISASPNQPQHF. The CDR3 DNA reads TGTGCCATCAGTGCCTCTCCGAATCAGCCCCAGCATTTT.